What follows are 6 T cell receptor beta chains derived from one specimen sequenced in a study of shared clonotypes between healthy human individuals. CD45RO-negative CD8 cells positively selected for CCR7 made up the naive population, which excluded terminally differentiated effector memory CD45RA+ cells. Libraries were prepared by immunoSEQ multiplex PCR; TCRdb keeps only in-frame clonotypes and omits some of them. The sample includes some 2.1 million clones, 80% to 95% seen only once; the top ten take around 1.7%. Sequencing was done on a sample of naive CD8+ T cells from PBMCs. Source of these receptors: a man younger than 35 in good health. Some clones in this sample may be carry-over from other donors' samples.

This sequence joins TRBV11-2 and TRBJ2-2, with 14 nucleotides matching TRBD2. Germline assignment: CDR1 SGHAT and CDR2 FQNNGV. Trimming took 5 bases from V and 5 from J; bases not matched to a gene: 10. The length of the CDR3 is 18 residues. CDR3: CASSGGTSGSVRTGELFF. CDR3 in DNA: TGTGCCAGCAGCGGGGGGACTAGCGGGAGTGTTCGGACCGGGGAGCTGTTTTTT.

This clone occurred a few times. CDR3 in DNA: TGTGCCAGCAGCATTGGGGATACTGAAGCTTTCTTT. This sequence encodes CASSIGDTEAFF. This chain connects TRBV5-6 to TRBJ1-1; the D is unclear. CDR1 is SGHDT, CDR2 YYEEEE, per germline. Trimming stripped 4 bases from V and 5 bases from J, with 9 bases between. CDR3 length equals 12 residues.

CDR3 coding DNA: TGTGCCTGGTACCCGGGACAGGGATACGGGGAGCTGTTTTTT. It specifies CAWYPGQGYGELFF. The chain uses TRBV30 and TRBJ2-2, with TRBD1 matching 9 bases. This CDR3 is 14 amino acids long. J gave up 7 bases and V 5 bases, and 8 bases lay outside the gene matches. The germline V gene has CDR1 GTSNPN and CDR2 SVGIG (reference sequence).

The chain is built from TRBV7-9 and TRBJ2-7; D is tentatively TRBD1 or TRBD2 (5 bases each). The CDR3 runs to 16 residues. Trimming removed 4 bases at V and 1 base at J, with 17 bases between. CDR1 and CDR2 from the germline V gene are SEHNR and FQNEAQ (reference sequence). For the CDR3, the DNA is TGTGCCAGCAGCTCTATCCGGGACGGAGAGTCCTACGAGCAGTACTTC. Encoded protein: CASSSIRDGESYEQYF. The full variable domain, with the rest looked up from reference TRBV7-9 and TRBJ2-7, is DTGVSQNPRHKITKRGQNVTFRCDPISEHNRLYWYRQTLGQGPEFLTYFQNEAQLEKSRLLSDRFSAERPKGSFSTLEIQRTEQGDSAMYLCASSSIRDGESYEQYFGPGTRLTVT.

The chain recombines TRBV6-6 with TRBJ2-4; possibly TRBD1 for D (6 bases). V lost 7 bases and J 3 bases, leaving 10 bases between the germline ends. This CDR3 is 13 amino acids long. Per germline, CDR1 MNHNY and CDR2 SVGAGI (reference sequence). This chain's CDR3 is CASTPQGKNIQYF. Written as DNA, the CDR3 is TGTGCCAGCACCCCACAGGGCAAAAACATTCAGTACTTC.

The rearrangement uses TRBV7-9 and TRBJ2-5, with TRBD2 matching 7 bases. The germline V gene has CDR1 SEHNR and CDR2 FQNEAQ (reference sequence). J lost 6 bases, V lost 10 bases, and 17 bases had no gene match. The CDR3 consists of 15 residues. CDR3: CATELREGPLKTQYF. CDR3 DNA: TGTGCCACCGAGCTCAGGGAGGGACCGTTGAAGACCCAGTACTTC.